Listed below are T cell receptor beta chains from one sample, sequenced in a study of T-cell memory formation after mild COVID-19. One entry per CDR3 protein, called by TCRdb with MiXCR from the 5' RACE reads. The sample has nearly 200,000 distinct CDR3 sequences; around 19% are singletons. The sequenced material came from PBMCs or a T cell subset sorted from them (not recorded which). These receptors were obtained from an adult woman who had mild COVID-19 (a few samples of this study predate the infection). Cell type and time point are not known. The CDR3 runs from the conserved cysteine through the conserved F or W. The D gene is left open where the match is weak. A row's size may be missing; if present it is once, few, many or a size class.

v_gene	d_gene	j_gene	abundance	CDR3aa	CDR3nt
TRBV12-3/TRBV12-4	TRBD1	TRBJ2-1	medium-sized	CASSPRDRGGNEQFF	TGTGCCAGCAGTCCCCGGGACAGGGGCGGCAATGAGCAGTTCTTC
TRBV12-3/TRBV12-4	TRBD1	TRBJ2-4	few	CASGGTGLGNIQYF	TGTGCCAGCGGGGGGACAGGGCTAGGGAACATTCAGTACTTC
TRBV6-2/TRBV6-3	.	TRBJ1-2	few	CASMLQATYGYTF	TGTGCCAGCATGCTACAGGCAACTTATGGCTACACCTTC
TRBV18	TRBD2	TRBJ2-7	many	CASSPGAGGPFYEQYF	TGTGCCAGCTCACCAGGGGCGGGAGGGCCTTTCTACGAGCAGTACTTC
TRBV21-1	.	TRBJ2-7	few	CASSKAGLAGYEQYF	TGTGCCAGCAGCAAAGCCGGACTAGCGGGATACGAGCAGTACTTC
TRBV15	.	TRBJ2-5	few	CATSIGPWETQYF	TGTGCCACCAGCATTGGCCCCTGGGAGACCCAGTACTTC
TRBV12-3/TRBV12-4	.	TRBJ2-4	few	CASTPTGRRGIGKNIQYF	TGTGCCAGTACTCCCACCGGGCGGAGAGGTATAGGCAAAAACATTCAGTACTTC
TRBV10-3	TRBD1	TRBJ1-3	.	CAISEAGTGSGNTIYF	TGTGCCATCAGTGAGGCAGGGACAGGCTCTGGAAACACCATATATTTT
TRBV7-9	.	TRBJ1-2	few	CASSPTPRYGYTF	TGTGCCAGCAGCCCGACCCCGCGCTATGGCTACACCTTC
TRBV9	.	TRBJ2-3	few	CASSARANEQILTDTQYF	TGTGCCAGCAGCGCCCGAGCCAACGAGCAAATCCTCACAGATACGCAGTATTTT
TRBV20-1	TRBD2	TRBJ2-5	few	CSARPSIAGLETQYF	TGCAGTGCTCGCCCCTCCATAGCGGGATTGGAGACCCAGTACTTC
TRBV20-1	.	TRBJ2-3	few	CSATLEHTQYF	TGCAGTGCTACCTTAGAGCATACGCAGTATTTT
TRBV3-1	.	TRBJ1-2	.	CASSQGGVYGYTF	TGTGCCAGCAGCCAAGGGGGCGTCTATGGCTACACCTTC
TRBV24-1	.	TRBJ1-2	.	CATSDGGANYGYTF	TGTGCCACCAGTGATGGCGGCGCTAACTATGGCTACACCTTC
TRBV6-1	.	TRBJ2-1	few	CASSEVGLTYNEQFF	TGTGCCAGCAGTGAAGTCGGTCTTACATACAATGAGCAGTTCTTC
TRBV3-1	TRBD1	TRBJ1-6	.	CASSHRQGSSYNSPLHF	TGTGCCAGCAGCCATCGACAGGGGAGCTCCTATAATTCACCCCTCCACTTT
TRBV6-6	TRBD2	TRBJ2-1	few	CASGRLAEQFF	TGTGCCAGCGGTAGACTAGCCGAGCAGTTCTTC
TRBV5-1	.	TRBJ2-3	few	CASSSRLLGTDTQYF	TGCGCCAGCAGCTCTCGGCTTCTCGGGACAGATACGCAGTATTTT
TRBV7-6	.	TRBJ1-6	.	CASSFRTGSDSPLHF	TGTGCCAGCAGCTTCCGGACCGGCTCGGATTCACCCCTCCACTTT
TRBV15	.	TRBJ2-5	.	CATSRERVGSGEAQYF	TGTGCCACCAGCAGAGAGAGGGTCGGCTCGGGGGAAGCCCAGTACTTC
TRBV29-1	TRBD1	TRBJ2-7	.	CSVVIQGGYEQYF	TGCAGCGTTGTTATACAGGGGGGTTACGAGCAGTACTTC
TRBV28	TRBD1	TRBJ2-2	few	CASSPAGTGGGELFF	TGTGCCAGCAGTCCCGCCGGGACAGGAGGCGGGGAGCTGTTTTTT
TRBV19	TRBD2	TRBJ2-7	.	CASSPPGTSGGYEQYF	TGTGCCAGTAGTCCCCCCGGGACTAGCGGGGGCTACGAGCAGTACTTC
TRBV20-1	.	TRBJ1-1	few	CSARDGSDLNTEAFF	TGCAGTGCTAGAGACGGATCGGACTTGAACACTGAAGCTTTCTTT
TRBV6-2/TRBV6-3	.	TRBJ2-5	few	CASSHPQETQYF	TGTGCCAGCAGCCACCCTCAAGAGACCCAGTACTTC
TRBV4-3	.	TRBJ1-2	.	CASSQDVGPYGYTF	TGCGCCAGCAGCCAAGATGTCGGACCCTATGGCTACACCTTC
TRBV21-1	.	TRBJ2-3	.	CASSKADPTTDTQYF	TGTGCCAGCAGCAAAGCCGACCCGACCACAGATACGCAGTATTTT
TRBV7-8	.	TRBJ2-5	.	CASSVGGMETQYF	TGTGCCAGCAGCGTCGGCGGGATGGAGACCCAGTACTTC
TRBV27	TRBD1	TRBJ2-7	.	CASGETGALSYEQYF	TGTGCCAGCGGGGAGACAGGGGCCTTGTCCTACGAGCAGTACTTC
TRBV5-1	.	TRBJ2-1	many	CASSLISGTYNEQFF	TGCGCCAGCAGCTTGATCTCAGGAACCTACAATGAGCAGTTCTTC
TRBV12-3/TRBV12-4	.	TRBJ2-5	few	CASSYIQETQYF	TGTGCCAGCAGTTACATACAAGAGACCCAGTACTTC
TRBV6-2/TRBV6-3	.	TRBJ2-3	few	CASSYGPWDPSTDTQYF	TGTGCCAGCAGTTACGGACCCTGGGACCCTAGCACAGATACGCAGTATTTT
TRBV13	TRBD1	TRBJ2-2	.	CASSFGTGRTGELFF	TGTGCCAGCAGCTTCGGGACAGGGAGGACCGGGGAGCTGTTTTTT
TRBV6-6	.	TRBJ2-5	.	CASSTRGAGGETQYF	TGTGCCAGCAGTACCCGGGGAGCGGGTGGGGAGACCCAGTACTTC
TRBV19	.	TRBJ1-5	few	CATQWGNQPQHF	TGTGCCACCCAATGGGGGAATCAGCCCCAGCATTTT
TRBV12-3/TRBV12-4	TRBD2	TRBJ2-3	few	CASSLGLAGDPGPDTQYF	TGTGCCAGCAGCCTGGGACTAGCGGGGGATCCCGGGCCAGATACGCAGTATTTT
TRBV12-3/TRBV12-4	TRBD1	TRBJ2-2	few	CASTPSGQGAYTGELFF	TGTGCCAGCACCCCTTCCGGTCAGGGGGCCTACACCGGGGAGCTGTTTTTT